A selection of T cell receptor beta chains follows, all from one sample in a study of beta chain features in type 1 diabetes. Data came from immunoSEQ multiplex PCR; TCRdb stores just in-frame clones and leaves some out. The repertoire consists of 150,000 to 190,000 clones, with roughly 8.1% occurring once and the leading ten covering nearly 0.65%. Sequencing was done on a sample of central memory CD4+ T cells from blood. These receptor sequences come from a man aged 18 to 30 in good health. Each CDR3 is given with its conserved first and last residue.

V gene: TRBV5-6; J gene: TRBJ2-5; CDR3 protein: CASSRQETQYF
V gene: TRBV10-3; J gene: TRBJ1-6; CDR3 protein: CAISEQGTASSYNSPLHF
V gene: TRBV9; J gene: TRBJ2-5; CDR3 protein: CASSVGLAGRETQYF
V gene: TRBV7-3; J gene: TRBJ1-6; CDR3 protein: CASSPFTGSNSPLHF
V gene: TRBV5-4; J gene: TRBJ2-5; CDR3 protein: CASSPGTSRETQYF
V gene: TRBV6-5; J gene: TRBJ2-5; CDR3 protein: CASRPGTSETQYF
V gene: TRBV7-2; J gene: TRBJ1-1; CDR3 protein: CASSPWTGGHNTEAFF
V gene: TRBV11-2; J gene: TRBJ2-1; CDR3 protein: CASSSGTLSYNEQFF
V gene: TRBV19; J gene: TRBJ1-1; CDR3 protein: CASRTTGVTEAFF
V gene: TRBV4-3; J gene: TRBJ2-2; CDR3 protein: CASSQDPGGRIGELFF
V gene: TRBV5-1; J gene: TRBJ2-1; CDR3 protein: CASSLGIAGVQFF
V gene: TRBV5-1; J gene: TRBJ2-2; CDR3 protein: CASSGEGRGRNTGELFF
V gene: TRBV18; J gene: TRBJ2-7; CDR3 protein: CASSPYIGQRDDPTYF
V gene: TRBV6-6; J gene: .; CDR3 protein: CASTPSRVSYEQYF
V gene: TRBV28; J gene: TRBJ2-1; CDR3 protein: CASGTRSFNEQFF
V gene: TRBV28; J gene: TRBJ2-1; CDR3 protein: CASGWSGSSSTYNEQFF
V gene: TRBV19; J gene: TRBJ1-2; CDR3 protein: CASSPRGQGNYGYTF
V gene: TRBV25-1; J gene: TRBJ2-3; CDR3 protein: CASSEQDTQYF
V gene: TRBV7-9; J gene: TRBJ2-1; CDR3 protein: CASSAQPGTGGAYNEQFF
V gene: TRBV5-1; J gene: TRBJ2-7; CDR3 protein: CASSPTSGTNEQYF